This is a list of T cell receptor beta chains from one sample in a study of shared clonotypes between healthy human individuals. TCRdb's copy holds only in-frame clones and misses some; the assay was immunoSEQ multiplex PCR. Among 2 million to 2.5 million clones, nearly 97% were seen once, and the ten largest hold 0.1% to 0.15%. Sequenced sample: naive CD4+ T cells sorted from blood. These TCRs come from a man younger than 35 in good health. CDR3s include the opening cysteine and the closing phenylalanine or tryptophan. The D gene is left open where the match is weak. Size is stated for part of the rows, as once, few or many counts, or as a class when the clone is expanded.

D	size	length	V	J	DNA	CDR3
-	once	15	TRBV30	TRBJ2-3	TGTGCCTGGAGTGTATTGCGGGGTGGTCCAGATACGCAGTATTTT	CAWSVLRGGPDTQYF
-	-	13	TRBV6-6	TRBJ1-3	TGTGCCAGCAGTAAACAAGTTCCCAGCACCATATATTTT	CASSKQVPSTIYF
-	-	13	TRBV7-8	TRBJ2-7	TGTGCCAGCAGCCACGGACGGTCCTACGAGCAGTACTTC	CASSHGRSYEQYF
-	-	14	TRBV10-3	TRBJ1-6	TGTGCCATCTCGGGGGATGTCTATAATTCACCCCTCCACTTT	CAISGDVYNSPLHF
-	-	12	TRBV5-6	TRBJ1-5	TGTGCCAGCAGTAGGGGCGATCAGCCCCAGCATTTT	CASSRGDQPQHF
TRBD2	-	16	TRBV5-1	TRBJ2-5	TGCGCCAGCAGGATTCCTAGCGGGAGGGCCCAGGAGACCCAGTACTTC	CASRIPSGRAQETQYF
-	-	13	TRBV11-2	TRBJ1-5	TGTGCCAGCAGCAACGGTATTGATCAGCCCCAGCATTTT	CASSNGIDQPQHF
-	-	11	TRBV18	TRBJ2-2	TGTGCCAGCTCAGTCACCGGGGAGCTGTTTTTT	CASSVTGELFF
-	-	11	TRBV5-6	TRBJ2-7	TGTGCCAGCAGCTTGGACGACGAGCAGTACTTC	CASSLDDEQYF
TRBD1	-	14	TRBV5-1	TRBJ1-4	TGCGCCAGCAGCCACGATGGACAGGCAGAAAAACTGTTTTTT	CASSHDGQAEKLFF
-	few	14	TRBV2	TRBJ1-6	TGTGCCAGCAACCCGACAGGCCCTAATTCACCCCTCCACTTT	CASNPTGPNSPLHF
-	-	12	TRBV30	TRBJ1-2	TGTGCCTGGAGTTCCGGCTCCTATGGCTACACCTTC	CAWSSGSYGYTF
TRBD1	-	15	TRBV7-9	TRBJ2-7	TGTGCCAGCAGCCACACACGACAGGGGATAGACGAGCAGTACTTC	CASSHTRQGIDEQYF
TRBD2	-	15	TRBV7-2	TRBJ2-7	TGTGCCAGCAGCTCCTCTAGCGGCAGCTCCTACGAGCAGTACTTC	CASSSSSGSSYEQYF
-	-	16	TRBV6-6	TRBJ2-3	TGTGCCAGCAGAAGACAGGAAAGCGCCCGCACAGATACGCAGTATTTT	CASRRQESARTDTQYF
TRBD2	-	17	TRBV10-1	TRBJ2-3	TGCGCCAGCAGAACCGAAGGGACTAGCCCACTCACAGATACGCAGTATTTT	CASRTEGTSPLTDTQYF
TRBD1	-	15	TRBV11-2	TRBJ1-1	TGTGCCAGCAGCTTTACAGGGGGCCCGAACACTGAAGCTTTCTTT	CASSFTGGPNTEAFF
-	-	15	TRBV2	TRBJ1-4	TGTGCCAGCAGTCCCCAGGGTAATGGAAACGAAAAACTGTTTTTT	CASSPQGNGNEKLFF
TRBD1	-	14	TRBV6-1	TRBJ2-7	TGTGCCAGCAGTGACCCGGGACAGGGGTACGAGCAGTACTTC	CASSDPGQGYEQYF
TRBD1	-	14	TRBV29-1	TRBJ2-7	TGCAGCGTTGAAGGGGGGGGACAGGGAAACGAGCAGTACTTC	CSVEGGGQGNEQYF
TRBD1	-	15	TRBV16	TRBJ1-1	TGTGCCAGCAGCCAAACAGGGGTCATATCCACTGAAGCTTTCTTT	CASSQTGVISTEAFF
TRBD1	-	16	TRBV28	TRBJ2-1	TGTGCCAGCAGTCCCTCTCCGGGACAGAACTACAATGAGCAGTTCTTC	CASSPSPGQNYNEQFF
-	-	11	TRBV5-1	TRBJ2-7	TGCGCCAGCAGCTTGGGACAAAATTGGGCGTTC	CASSLGQNWAF
TRBD2	-	12	TRBV4-1	TRBJ2-3	TGCGCCAGCAGCCAAAGTAGCGGGACGCAGTATTTT	CASSQSSGTQYF
TRBD2	-	17	TRBV19	TRBJ2-6	TGTGCCAGTAGTAAGCTAGCGGGGGCCTCTGGGGCCAACGTCCTGACTTTC	CASSKLAGASGANVLTF
-	-	13	TRBV10-1	TRBJ2-7	TGCGCCAGCAGTGAGGGGACAACGGCTGAGCAGTACTTC	CASSEGTTAEQYF
-	-	15	TRBV5-1	TRBJ2-7	TGCGCCAGCAGCTCTTCCCGTGTCCACTCTGACGAGCAGTACTTC	CASSSSRVHSDEQYF
-	-	14	TRBV5-1	TRBJ1-6	TGCGCCAGCAGCCACCCCACTGGGAGCTCACCCCTCCACTTT	CASSHPTGSSPLHF
TRBD2	once	18	TRBV27	TRBJ2-6	TGTGCCAGCAGTCTAACCGGGACTAGCGTGACTGGGGCCAACGTCCTGACTTTC	CASSLTGTSVTGANVLTF
-	once	14	TRBV5-4	TRBJ1-2	TGTGCCAGCAGCTTGGGGCAGGAAGTCTATGGCTACACCTTC	CASSLGQEVYGYTF
-	-	13	TRBV5-1	TRBJ2-5	TGCGCCAGCAGCTTTTCTGCTTTGGAGACCCAGTACTTC	CASSFSALETQYF
-	-	16	TRBV11-2	TRBJ1-5	TGTGCCAGCAGCCCCGGGGGGAAAGATTACAATCAGCCCCAGCATTTT	CASSPGGKDYNQPQHF
-	-	16	TRBV30	TRBJ1-2	TGTGCCTGGAGGTGGGGTCAACCCCCAAATAACTATGGCTACACCTTC	CAWRWGQPPNNYGYTF
-	-	13	TRBV9	TRBJ2-3	TGTGCCAGCAGCCCATCGCCTCATGATACGCAGTATTTT	CASSPSPHDTQYF
-	-	13	TRBV25-1	TRBJ2-7	TGTGCCAGCAGTGAACCGGTCTCCTTTGAGCAGTACTTC	CASSEPVSFEQYF
-	-	15	TRBV11-1	TRBJ2-1	TGTGCCAGCAGCTCTTCGGACACAAGGTTAAATGAGCAGTTCTTC	CASSSSDTRLNEQFF
TRBD1	-	15	TRBV5-1	TRBJ1-1	TGCGCCAGCAGCCCGCGACAGGGAATGAACACTGAAGCTTTCTTT	CASSPRQGMNTEAFF
-	-	15	TRBV6-1	TRBJ2-1	TGTGCCAGTACCCCCTCGAGTAGTCCGGCCAATGAGCAGTTCTTC	CASTPSSSPANEQFF
-	-	17	TRBV6-4	TRBJ2-7	TGTGCCAGCCGAACCCGATGCGATAGCGGAAGAACCTACGAGCAGTACTTC	CASRTRCDSGRTYEQYF
-	-	15	TRBV7-2	TRBJ2-5	TGTGCCAGCAGCTTAGGAGGGAGTCCAGAAGAGACCCAGTACTTC	CASSLGGSPEETQYF
TRBD2	-	16	TRBV7-2	TRBJ2-1	TGTGCCAGCAGCCCGCCGAGGGGAAGCGGGAGTAATGAGCAGTTCTTC	CASSPPRGSGSNEQFF
TRBD1	-	16	TRBV5-4	TRBJ2-7	TGTGCCAGCAGCTTGGTTGGGACAGGGGCATCGTACGAGCAGTACTTC	CASSLVGTGASYEQYF
-	-	11	TRBV10-2	TRBJ1-1	TGCGCCAGCACCTTGGGGGTGGAAGCTTTCTTT	CASTLGVEAFF